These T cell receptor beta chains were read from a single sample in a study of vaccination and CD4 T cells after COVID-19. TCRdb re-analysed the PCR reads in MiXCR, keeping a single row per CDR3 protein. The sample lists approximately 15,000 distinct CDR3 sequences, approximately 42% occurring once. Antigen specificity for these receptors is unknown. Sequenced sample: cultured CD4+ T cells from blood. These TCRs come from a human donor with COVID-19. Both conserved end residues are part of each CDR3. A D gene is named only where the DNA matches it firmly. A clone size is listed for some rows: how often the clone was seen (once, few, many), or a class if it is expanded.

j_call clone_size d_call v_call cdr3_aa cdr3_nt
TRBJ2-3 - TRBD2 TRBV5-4 CASSPPGGGGDTQYF TGTGCCAGCAGCCCTCCGGGGGGAGGTGGAGATACGCAGTATTTT
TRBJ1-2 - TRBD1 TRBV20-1 CGARAGTGIGYTF TGCGGTGCTAGGGCCGGGACAGGGATCGGCTACACCTTC
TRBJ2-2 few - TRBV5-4 CASSLSGRNTGELFF TGTGCCAGCAGCTTGTCTGGGCGGAACACCGGGGAGCTGTTTTTT
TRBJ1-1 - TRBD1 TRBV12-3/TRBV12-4 CASRGRTGGTEAFF TGTGCCAGCAGGGGTAGGACAGGGGGCACTGAAGCTTTCTTT
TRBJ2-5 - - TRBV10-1 CASSETGFQGTQYF TGCGCCAGCAGTGAGACTGGATTCCAAGGGACCCAGTACTTC
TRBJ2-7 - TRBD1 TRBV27 CASSSRTGQGVAEQYF TGTGCCAGCAGTTCCCGAACGGGACAGGGGGTAGCCGAGCAGTACTTC
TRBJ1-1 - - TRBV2 CASSRYTEAFF TGTGCCAGCAGCAGGTACACTGAAGCTTTCTTT
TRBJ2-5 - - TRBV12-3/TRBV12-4 CASTPLDREGTQYF TGTGCCAGCACACCTCTAGACAGGGAGGGGACCCAGTACTTC
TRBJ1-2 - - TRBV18 CASSPRGAAYGYTF TGTGCCAGCTCACCACGTGGCGCGGCCTATGGCTACACCTTC
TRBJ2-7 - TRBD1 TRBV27 CASSLKGQAYEQYF TGTGCCAGCAGCTTAAAGGGACAGGCCTACGAGCAGTACTTC
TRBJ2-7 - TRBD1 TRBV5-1 CASSPGGTGEGEQYF TGCGCCAGCAGCCCAGGTGGGACAGGGGAGGGCGAGCAGTACTTC
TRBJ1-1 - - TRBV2 CASSEVKVAEAFF TGTGCCAGCAGTGAAGTGAAGGTGGCTGAAGCTTTCTTT
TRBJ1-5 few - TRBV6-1 CASSEARTFNQPQHF TGTGCCAGCAGTGAAGCGAGGACATTTAATCAGCCCCAGCATTTT
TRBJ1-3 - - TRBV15 CATSRDDTSGSIYF TGTGCCACCAGCAGAGATGACACTTCCGGGTCAATATATTTT
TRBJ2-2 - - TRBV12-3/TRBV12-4 CASIFSPRGELFF TGTGCCAGCATTTTCTCCCCCAGGGGGGAGCTGTTTTTT